This T cell receptor beta chain was obtained from a study of sequential checkpoint blockade in melanoma (dated by TCRdb to between 2018 and 2020). Regarding the complete study: Patients were assigned by 1:1 randomization to either first-line nivolumab followed by ipilimumab (arm A) or ipilimumab followed by nivolumab (arm B). Maintenance nivolumab came after each of the two trial sequences.

What the research found in general, with its limitations: The response-prediction model combining TCR metrics and mutation burden needs validation in larger, independent patient cohorts.

The junction shows trimming of 4 bases on V and 6 bases on J, and the gene matches do not reach 7 bases of it. The CDR3 has 14 amino acids, counting the end cysteine and phenylalanine. The kept DNA is CDR3 alone, 42 bases in frame from the first base. CDR1 and CDR2 are drawn from the germline V gene: SGHTA, FQGNSA. About this clone itself: It lacks a known antigen. Base qualities are not provided; no much larger clone lies one nucleotide away.

What the treatment or condition label conveys for this sample: randomized to nivolumab then ipilimumab (arm A) or the reverse (arm B). None of the patients in the trial had previously been given DNA-damaging chemotherapy. A FACS Aria II flow cytometer was used to sort live CD3+CD8+ cells that were negative for CD19 and CD56 from thawed PBMCs. The samples were obtained from melanoma patients enrolled in CheckMate 064, an open-label, randomized phase II trial testing sequential checkpoint blockade. Peripheral blood mononuclear cells were collected by leukapheresis, purified with Ficoll-Paque, and frozen in human serum with approximately 10% DMSO. Immediately after sorting, the purity of sorted blood CD3+CD8+ cells was verified to be >95%, after which DNA was extracted. The immunoSEQ Assay was used to immunosequence TCRbeta CDR3 regions from genomic DNA. Before high-throughput sequencing, the genomic DNA was amplified using bias-controlled multiplex PCR. The study's processing was this. To quantify the absolute abundance of each unique TCRbeta CDR3 region, the sequences were collapsed and filtered. Clonality was defined as 1 minus Pielou's evenness and was calculated using productive rearrangements only. Clones with significantly greater frequencies in on-treatment versus baseline samples were identified using a previously published method. Here the immuneACCESS table is served through TCRdb, limited to in-frame sequences with V and J called. Missing clones are a known gap in these copies; in checked studies unresolved V genes cover under half, and the rest lacks a known reason. V, J and clone size are those of that table, while D and trimming were read from the DNA. A total of 20,000 to 25,000 clones appear in this sample, more than 80% of them only once. The ten largest clones take up around 10% of the sample.

Rearrangement joined TRBV7-2 to TRBJ2-3; TRBD2 matches 7 bases in the middle. This sequence originates from a human donor with melanoma. The source was CD8+ T cells sorted from blood (inferred from file names), collected from a patient given nivolumab and ipilimumab in sequence. In nucleotide form, the sequence is TGTGCCAGCAGCTCGCTAGCGGTCGTGGATACGCAGTATTTT. This is translated as CASSSLAVVDTQYF. The full variable domain, with segments outside the CDR3 supplied by the reference TRBV7-2 and TRBJ2-3 proteins, appears as GAGVSQSPSNKVTEKGKDVELRCDPISGHTALYWYRQSLGQGLEFLIYFQGNSAPDKSGLPSDRFSAERTGGSVSTLTIQRTQQEDSAVYLCASSSLAVVDTQYFGPGTRLTVL.